Listed below are T cell receptor beta chains from one sample, sequenced in a study of beta chain features in type 1 diabetes. Profiling relied on immunoSEQ multiplex PCR, and the TCRdb table lists in-frame clones only, not all of them. The sample carries some 400,000 clones, more than 13% recorded once. The sample was naive CD4+ T cells from blood. Every receptor here comes from a woman aged 18-29 years in good health. Each CDR3 is given with its conserved first and last residue. A D gene is named only where the DNA matches it firmly. Rows give clone size only sometimes, using once, few, many, or a class for an expanded clone.

D gene	clone size	V gene	J gene	CDR3 protein	CDR3 DNA
TRBD2	.	TRBV4-3	TRBJ2-5	CASSQGVGAGGETQYF	TGCGCCAGCAGCCAAGGAGTCGGAGCGGGAGGAGAGACCCAGTACTTC
TRBD1	.	TRBV28	TRBJ1-1	CASSLRQGRKMNTEAFF	TGTGCCAGCAGTCTCCGACAGGGGCGGAAAATGAACACTGAAGCTTTCTTT
.	few	TRBV2	TRBJ1-1	CASAATGLTEAFF	TGTGCCAGCGCCGCCACAGGGTTGACTGAAGCTTTCTTT
TRBD2	.	TRBV30	TRBJ2-1	CAWSLLTGLAGNEQFF	TGTGCCTGGAGTCTGTTGACGGGACTAGCAGGGAATGAGCAGTTCTTC
TRBD2	.	TRBV7-2	TRBJ2-2	CASSQGTSGNGGELFF	TGTGCCAGCAGTCAAGGGACTAGCGGGAATGGCGGGGAGCTGTTTTTT
.	.	TRBV11-3	TRBJ2-7	CASRTAGEDEQYF	TGTGCCAGCAGAACCGCCGGGGAGGACGAGCAGTACTTC
TRBD1	few	TRBV7-6	TRBJ2-5	CASSSEPGQGETQYF	TGTGCCAGCAGTTCCGAACCGGGACAGGGGGAGACCCAGTACTTC
.	.	TRBV29-1	TRBJ1-2	CSGGGRANYGYTF	TGCAGCGGGGGGGGCAGGGCTAACTATGGCTACACCTTC
.	few	TRBV5-1	TRBJ1-1	CASSLEGRAFF	TGCGCCAGCAGCTTGGAAGGGAGGGCTTTCTTT
.	.	TRBV5-1	TRBJ2-3	CASSLGGDNTQYF	TGCGCCAGCAGCTTGGGAGGGGACAATACGCAGTATTTT
TRBD2	.	TRBV30	TRBJ2-5	CAWSAAGGPKTQYF	TGTGCCTGGAGTGCGGCGGGAGGCCCCAAGACCCAGTACTTC
TRBD1	.	TRBV7-9	TRBJ1-3	CASRARQGWGDTIYF	TGTGCCAGCAGAGCCCGACAGGGCTGGGGAGACACCATATATTTT
TRBD2	.	TRBV19	TRBJ2-7	CASSMDSGTTYEQYF	TGTGCCAGTAGTATGGACTCCGGGACTACCTACGAGCAGTACTTC
.	few	TRBV20-1	TRBJ2-3	CSARKSPAQYF	TGCAGTGCTAGAAAATCGCCGGCGCAGTATTTT
TRBD1	few	TRBV29-1	TRBJ2-5	CSGARQGMETQYF	TGCAGCGGCGCCCGACAGGGGATGGAGACCCAGTACTTC
.	.	TRBV14	TRBJ2-1	CASSQLGMKDEQFF	TGTGCCAGCAGCCAACTCGGGATGAAGGATGAGCAGTTCTTC
.	.	TRBV9	TRBJ2-2	CASSVGPKRDTGELFF	TGTGCCAGCAGCGTAGGACCCAAGAGGGACACCGGGGAGCTGTTTTTT
.	few	TRBV4-1	TRBJ2-1	CASSQDRRTQGNEQFF	TGCGCCAGCAGCCAAGATCGTCGGACACAGGGCAATGAGCAGTTCTTC
TRBD2	few	TRBV28	TRBJ2-3	CASREAGAGTDTQYF	TGTGCCAGCAGGGAAGCGGGAGCCGGCACAGATACGCAGTATTTT
.	.	TRBV29-1	TRBJ2-1	CSVAEAVNEQFF	TGCAGCGTTGCTGAAGCGGTCAATGAGCAGTTCTTC